Described below is a single TCR beta chain sequence and its context. Its antigen is not identified. This CDR3 is built from 12 residues. V lost 5 bases and J lost 2; bases outside the gene matches: 2. CDR1 and CDR2 from the germline V gene are SQVTM and ANQGSEA. TCRdb keeps only in-frame clones here, not all; method: immunoSEQ multiplex PCR. The repertoire holds about 100,000 clones, with 70% to 90% as singletons. The data are from a study of OX40 agonist ivuxolimab in advanced cancers. The wider study: Dose-escalation patients were diagnosed with hepatocellular carcinoma, melanoma, renal cell cancer or head and neck cancer.

General study results and limits: Antigen specificity of clonally expanded peripheral T cells was not established. Some patients who did not respond also had low normalized T-cell clonal expansion. CD8+ T cells averaged more expanded clones than CD4+.

This specimen consisted of CD4+ or CD8+ T cells sorted from blood, obtained in a trial of the OX40 agonist ivuxolimab. V gene TRBV29-1 combines with J gene TRBJ2-7, with TRBD1 matching 8 bases. This TCR derives from an adult with an advanced solid tumor such as melanoma, head and neck, liver or kidney cancer. CDR3 sequence: CSVRQGTYEQYF. The CDR3 bases are TGCAGCGTTCGACAGGGGACCTACGAGCAGTACTTC.